Presented here are 6 T cell receptor beta chains from one specimen sequenced in a study of cytomegalovirus exposure and HLA in healthy donors. The PCR was carried out with 60 Vbeta primers and 13 Jbeta primers. Sequencing used immunoSEQ multiplex PCR; TCRdb keeps in-frame clones, though not all of them. The sample includes about 190,000 clones, about four fifths of them seen just once. The material sequenced was PBMCs. The receptors here all came from a woman in her 40s in good health and CMV-seronegative.

This clone has only a few counts. The V and J genes are TRBV7-9 and TRBJ2-3; 7 nucleotides agree with TRBD2. The germline CDR1 and CDR2 sequences are SEHNR and FQNEAQ (reference sequence). The trim removed 2 bases at V and 0 bases at J, leaving 2 bases unmatched. The CDR3 consists of 15 residues. The CDR3 spells CASSLPSGSTDTQYF. CDR3 nucleotide sequence: TGTGCCAGCAGCTTACCTAGCGGCAGCACAGATACGCAGTATTTT.

A single count supports this clone. V and J are TRBV7-2 and TRBJ2-3, with a tentative D call TRBD1 (5 bases). CDR1 and CDR2 from the germline V gene are SGHTA and FQGNSA. Trimming shortened V by 2 bases and J by 5 bases, and 14 bases separated the two germline ends. The CDR3 loop spans 15 amino acids. CDR3 loop: CASSLTAGIGDTQYF. Written as DNA, the CDR3 is TGTGCCAGCAGCTTAACGGCAGGGATAGGAGATACGCAGTATTTT.

The J gene is TRBJ2-1, the V gene TRBV18; D unclear. Trimming removed 0 bases at V and 5 bases at J, with 5 bases between. The V gene's germline CDR1 is KGHSH and CDR2 LQKENI. The CDR3 has 13 amino acids. The CDR3 reads CASSPPTNNEQFF. In DNA, the CDR3 is TGTGCCAGCTCACCACCAACTAACAATGAGCAGTTCTTC.

This clone has only a few counts. V gene TRBV5-6 combines with J gene TRBJ2-7; D might be TRBD1 (5 bases). CDR3 length equals 14 residues. The germline V gene encodes CDR1 SGHDT and CDR2 YYEEEE. The ends were cut back, 3 bases at V and 0 bases at J, with 10 bases in the middle. The CDR3 loop reads CASSYQGRSYEQYV. CDR3 coding DNA: TGTGCCAGCAGCTACCAGGGCCGCTCCTACGAGCAGTACGTC.

The gene calls are TRBV7-2 and TRBJ2-3, with 12 positions matching TRBD2. V dropped 5 bases and J dropped 4; count of bases not matched to a gene: 7. Germline CDR1 is SGHTA and CDR2 is FQGNSA. The CDR3 is made up of 16 amino acids. CDR3 loop: CASSPRLAGAADTQYF. In DNA, the CDR3 is TGTGCCAGCAGCCCACGACTAGCGGGAGCGGCAGATACGCAGTATTTT.

The chain links TRBV2 to TRBJ2-1; D may be TRBD1 (5 bases). The CDR3 covers 15 residues. V dropped 5 bases and J dropped 5 bases, with 16 bases sitting between them. Germline assignment: CDR1 SNHLY and CDR2 FYNNEI. The CDR3 nucleotides are TGTGCCAGCAGTACCCCTAAGGGGTCAAACAATGAGCAGTTCTTC. Translated: CASSTPKGSNNEQFF. The entire variable domain, with the rest obtained from reference TRBV2 and TRBJ2-1, is as follows: EPEVTQTPSHQVTQMGQEVILRCVPISNHLYFYWYRQILGQKVEFLVSFYNNEISEKSEIFDDQFSVERPDGSNFTLKIRSTKLEDSAMYFCASSTPKGSNNEQFFGPGTRLTVL.